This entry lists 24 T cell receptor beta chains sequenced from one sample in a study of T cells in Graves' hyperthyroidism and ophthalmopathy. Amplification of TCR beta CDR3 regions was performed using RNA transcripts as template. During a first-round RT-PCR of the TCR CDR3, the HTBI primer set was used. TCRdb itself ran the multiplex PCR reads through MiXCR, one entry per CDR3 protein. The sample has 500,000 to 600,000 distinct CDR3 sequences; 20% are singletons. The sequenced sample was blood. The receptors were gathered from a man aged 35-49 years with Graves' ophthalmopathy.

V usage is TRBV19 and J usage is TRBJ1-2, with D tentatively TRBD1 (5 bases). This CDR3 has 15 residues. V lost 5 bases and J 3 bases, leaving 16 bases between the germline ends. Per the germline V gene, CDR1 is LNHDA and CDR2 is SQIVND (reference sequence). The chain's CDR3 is CASSPPGGPYYGYTF. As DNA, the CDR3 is TGTGCCAGTAGTCCCCCCGGGGGACCTTACTATGGCTACACCTTC.

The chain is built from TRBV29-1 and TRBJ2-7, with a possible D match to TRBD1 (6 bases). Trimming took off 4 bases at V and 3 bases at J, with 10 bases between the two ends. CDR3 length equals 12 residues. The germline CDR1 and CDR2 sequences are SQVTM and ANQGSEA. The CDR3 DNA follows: TGCAGCGTTGCAGGGGTTAACTACGAGCAGTACTTC. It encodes CSVAGVNYEQYF.

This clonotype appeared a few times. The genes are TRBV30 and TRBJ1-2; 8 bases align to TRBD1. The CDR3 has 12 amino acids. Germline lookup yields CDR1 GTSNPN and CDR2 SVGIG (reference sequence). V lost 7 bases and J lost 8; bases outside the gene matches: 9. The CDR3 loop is CALETGDYGYTF. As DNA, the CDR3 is TGTGCCTTAGAGACAGGGGATTACGGCTACACCTTC. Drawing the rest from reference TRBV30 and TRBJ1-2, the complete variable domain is SQTIHQWPATLVQPVGSPLSLECTVEGTSNPNLYWYRQAAGRGLQLLFYSVGIGQISSEVPQNLSASRPQDRQFILSSKKLLLSDSGFYLCALETGDYGYTFGSGTRLTVV.

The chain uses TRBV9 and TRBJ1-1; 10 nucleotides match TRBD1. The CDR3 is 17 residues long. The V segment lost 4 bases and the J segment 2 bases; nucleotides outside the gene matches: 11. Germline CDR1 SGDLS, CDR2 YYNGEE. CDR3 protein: CASSKFGTGDQNTEAFF. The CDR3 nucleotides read TGTGCCAGCAGCAAGTTCGGGACAGGGGATCAAAACACTGAAGCTTTCTTT. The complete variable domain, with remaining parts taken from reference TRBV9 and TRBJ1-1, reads DSGVTQTPKHLITATGQRVTLRCSPRSGDLSVYWYQQSLDQGLQFLIQYYNGEERAKGNILERFSAQQFPDLHSELNLSSLELGDSALYFCASSKFGTGDQNTEAFFGQGTRLTVV.

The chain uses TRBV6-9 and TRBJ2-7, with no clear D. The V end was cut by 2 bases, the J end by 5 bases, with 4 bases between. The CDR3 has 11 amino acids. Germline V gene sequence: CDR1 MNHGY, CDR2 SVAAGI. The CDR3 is CASSYQDEQYF. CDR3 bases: TGTGCCAGCAGTTATCAAGACGAGCAGTACTTC.

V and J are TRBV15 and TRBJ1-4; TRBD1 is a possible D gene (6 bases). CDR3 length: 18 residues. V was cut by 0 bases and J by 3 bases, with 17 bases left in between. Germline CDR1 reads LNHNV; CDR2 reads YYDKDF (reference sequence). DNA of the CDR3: TGTGCCACCAGCAGAGATAGTTTTGGACAGTGGGCTAATGAAAAACTGTTTTTT. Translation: CATSRDSFGQWANEKLFF.

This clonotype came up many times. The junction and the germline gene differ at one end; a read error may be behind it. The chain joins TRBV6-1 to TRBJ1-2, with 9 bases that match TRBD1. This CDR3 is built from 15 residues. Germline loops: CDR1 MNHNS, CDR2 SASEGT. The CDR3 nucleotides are TGTGCCAGCAGGGACGGGACAGGGCCTAATTATGGCTACACCTTC. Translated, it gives CASRDGTGPNYGYTF.

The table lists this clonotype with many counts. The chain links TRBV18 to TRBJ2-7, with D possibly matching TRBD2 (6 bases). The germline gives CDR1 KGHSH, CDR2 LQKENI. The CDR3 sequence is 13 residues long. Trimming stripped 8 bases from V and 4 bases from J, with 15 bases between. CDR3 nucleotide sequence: TGTGCCAGCAGCCCGGGAGAAGGGTACGAGCAGTACTTC. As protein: CASSPGEGYEQYF.

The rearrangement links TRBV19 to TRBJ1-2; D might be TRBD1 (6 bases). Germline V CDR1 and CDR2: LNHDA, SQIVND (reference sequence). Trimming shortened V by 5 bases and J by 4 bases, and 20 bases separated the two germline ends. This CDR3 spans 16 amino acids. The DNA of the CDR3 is TGTGCCAGTAGTGCCGCGCAGGGGAGGCCCCTCTATGGCTACACCTTC. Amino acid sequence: CASSAAQGRPLYGYTF.

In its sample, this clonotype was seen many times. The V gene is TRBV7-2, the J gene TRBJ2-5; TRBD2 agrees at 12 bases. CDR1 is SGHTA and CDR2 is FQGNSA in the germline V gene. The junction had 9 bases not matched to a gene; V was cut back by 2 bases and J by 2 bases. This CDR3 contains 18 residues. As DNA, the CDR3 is TGTGCCAGCAGCTTATTAGCTTTCGGGACTAGCGGGCAAGAGACCCAGTACTTC. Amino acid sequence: CASSLLAFGTSGQETQYF.

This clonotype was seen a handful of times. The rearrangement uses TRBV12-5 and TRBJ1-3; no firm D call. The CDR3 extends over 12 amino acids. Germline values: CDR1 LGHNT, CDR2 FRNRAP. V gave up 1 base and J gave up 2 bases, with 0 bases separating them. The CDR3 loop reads CASGLAGNTIYF. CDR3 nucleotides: TGTGCTAGTGGTTTGGCTGGAAACACCATATATTTT.

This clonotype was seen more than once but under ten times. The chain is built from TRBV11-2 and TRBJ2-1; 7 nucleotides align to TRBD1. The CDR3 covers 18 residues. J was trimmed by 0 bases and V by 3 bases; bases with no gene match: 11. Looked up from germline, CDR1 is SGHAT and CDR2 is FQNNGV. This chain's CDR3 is CASSFQGQPLSSYNEQFF. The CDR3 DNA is TGTGCCAGCAGCTTTCAGGGACAGCCTCTCAGCTCCTACAATGAGCAGTTCTTC.

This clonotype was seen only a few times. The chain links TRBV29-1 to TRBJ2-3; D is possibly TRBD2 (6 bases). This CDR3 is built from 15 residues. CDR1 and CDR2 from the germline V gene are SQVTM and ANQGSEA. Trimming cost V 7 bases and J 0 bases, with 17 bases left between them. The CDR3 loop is CSAITSGASTDTQYF. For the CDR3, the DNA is TGCAGCGCCATAACGTCGGGAGCTAGCACAGATACGCAGTATTTT.

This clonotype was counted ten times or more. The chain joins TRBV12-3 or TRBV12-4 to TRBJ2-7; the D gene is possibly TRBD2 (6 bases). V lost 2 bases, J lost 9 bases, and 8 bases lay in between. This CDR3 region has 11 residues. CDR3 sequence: CASSLQGGQYF. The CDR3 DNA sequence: TGTGCCAGCAGTTTACAGGGAGGGCAGTACTTC.

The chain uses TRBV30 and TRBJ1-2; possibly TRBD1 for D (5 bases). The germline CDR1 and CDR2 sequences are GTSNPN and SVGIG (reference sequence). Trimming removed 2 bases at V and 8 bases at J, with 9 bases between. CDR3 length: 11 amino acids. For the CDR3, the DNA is TGTGCCTGGAGTTCAGGGTTCGGCTACACCTTC. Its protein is CAWSSGFGYTF. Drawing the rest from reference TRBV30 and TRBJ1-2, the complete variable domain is SQTIHQWPATLVQPVGSPLSLECTVEGTSNPNLYWYRQAAGRGLQLLFYSVGIGQISSEVPQNLSASRPQDRQFILSSKKLLLSDSGFYLCAWSSGFGYTFGSGTRLTVV.

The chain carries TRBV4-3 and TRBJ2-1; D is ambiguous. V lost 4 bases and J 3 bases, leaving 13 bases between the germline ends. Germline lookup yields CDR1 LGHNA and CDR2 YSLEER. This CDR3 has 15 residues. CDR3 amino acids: CASSPSIAVYNEQFF. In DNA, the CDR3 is TGCGCCAGCAGCCCCTCTATAGCAGTCTACAATGAGCAGTTCTTC.

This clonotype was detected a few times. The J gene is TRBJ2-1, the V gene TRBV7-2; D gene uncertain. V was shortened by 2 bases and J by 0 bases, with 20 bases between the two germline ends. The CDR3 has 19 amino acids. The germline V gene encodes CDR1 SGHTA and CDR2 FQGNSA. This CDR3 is CASSLKISVASSSYNEQFF. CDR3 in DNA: TGTGCCAGCAGCTTAAAGATCAGTGTCGCCTCGAGCTCCTACAATGAGCAGTTCTTC.

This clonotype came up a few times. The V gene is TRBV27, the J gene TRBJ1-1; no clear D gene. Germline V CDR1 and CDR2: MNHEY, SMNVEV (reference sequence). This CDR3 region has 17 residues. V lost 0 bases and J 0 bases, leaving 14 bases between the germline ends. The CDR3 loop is CASSLSGWEPMNTEAFF. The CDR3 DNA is TGTGCCAGCAGTTTATCTGGGTGGGAGCCCATGAACACTGAAGCTTTCTTT.

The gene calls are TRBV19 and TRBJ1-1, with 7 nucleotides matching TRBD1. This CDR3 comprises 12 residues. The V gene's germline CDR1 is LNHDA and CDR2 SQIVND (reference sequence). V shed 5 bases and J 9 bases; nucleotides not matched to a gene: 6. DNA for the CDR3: TGTGCCAGTAGTTCGCGACAGGGAAAAGCTTTCTTT. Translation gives CASSSRQGKAFF.

CDR3 in DNA: TGTGCCAGCAGCCCCGCCCCGGGGAGACCTGGGACAGATACGCAGTATTTT. It yields the protein CASSPAPGRPGTDTQYF. The rearrangement joins TRBV11-2 to TRBJ2-3; tentatively, D is TRBD2 (5 bases). Germline V gives CDR1 SGHAT, CDR2 FQNNGV. This CDR3 contains 17 residues. V was clipped by 5 bases and J by 3 bases, with 21 bases between them.

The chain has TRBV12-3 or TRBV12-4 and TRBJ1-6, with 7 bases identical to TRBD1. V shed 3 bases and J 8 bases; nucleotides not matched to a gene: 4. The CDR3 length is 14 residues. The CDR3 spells CASSLRGQDSPLHF. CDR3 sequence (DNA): TGTGCCAGCAGTTTGAGGGGGCAGGATTCACCCCTCCACTTT.

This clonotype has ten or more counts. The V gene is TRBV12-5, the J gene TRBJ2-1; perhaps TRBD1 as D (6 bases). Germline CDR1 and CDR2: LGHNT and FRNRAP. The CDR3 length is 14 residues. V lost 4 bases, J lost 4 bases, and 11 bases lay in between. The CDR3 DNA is TGTGCTAGTGGTTGGTTGGACAGTTACAATGAGCAGTTCTTC. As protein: CASGWLDSYNEQFF.

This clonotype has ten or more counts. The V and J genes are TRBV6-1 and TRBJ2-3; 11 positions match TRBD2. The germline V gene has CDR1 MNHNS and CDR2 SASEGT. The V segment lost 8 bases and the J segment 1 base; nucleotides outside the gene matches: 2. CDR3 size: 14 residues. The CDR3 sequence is CASGTSGRTDTQYF. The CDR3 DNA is TGTGCCAGCGGGACTAGCGGACGCACAGATACGCAGTATTTT.

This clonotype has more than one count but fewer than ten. The CDR3 coding sequence is TGTGCCAGTAGTATAGATCGGGGTAGGAGGACTGAAGCTTTCTTT. It is translated as CASSIDRGRRTEAFF. The V gene is TRBV19, the J gene TRBJ1-1; no clear D gene. Between the trimmed V and J ends, which lost 0 bases and 5 bases, there was a span of 13 bases. CDR3 length: 15 residues. CDR1 LNHDA and CDR2 SQIVND come from the germline V gene (reference sequence).